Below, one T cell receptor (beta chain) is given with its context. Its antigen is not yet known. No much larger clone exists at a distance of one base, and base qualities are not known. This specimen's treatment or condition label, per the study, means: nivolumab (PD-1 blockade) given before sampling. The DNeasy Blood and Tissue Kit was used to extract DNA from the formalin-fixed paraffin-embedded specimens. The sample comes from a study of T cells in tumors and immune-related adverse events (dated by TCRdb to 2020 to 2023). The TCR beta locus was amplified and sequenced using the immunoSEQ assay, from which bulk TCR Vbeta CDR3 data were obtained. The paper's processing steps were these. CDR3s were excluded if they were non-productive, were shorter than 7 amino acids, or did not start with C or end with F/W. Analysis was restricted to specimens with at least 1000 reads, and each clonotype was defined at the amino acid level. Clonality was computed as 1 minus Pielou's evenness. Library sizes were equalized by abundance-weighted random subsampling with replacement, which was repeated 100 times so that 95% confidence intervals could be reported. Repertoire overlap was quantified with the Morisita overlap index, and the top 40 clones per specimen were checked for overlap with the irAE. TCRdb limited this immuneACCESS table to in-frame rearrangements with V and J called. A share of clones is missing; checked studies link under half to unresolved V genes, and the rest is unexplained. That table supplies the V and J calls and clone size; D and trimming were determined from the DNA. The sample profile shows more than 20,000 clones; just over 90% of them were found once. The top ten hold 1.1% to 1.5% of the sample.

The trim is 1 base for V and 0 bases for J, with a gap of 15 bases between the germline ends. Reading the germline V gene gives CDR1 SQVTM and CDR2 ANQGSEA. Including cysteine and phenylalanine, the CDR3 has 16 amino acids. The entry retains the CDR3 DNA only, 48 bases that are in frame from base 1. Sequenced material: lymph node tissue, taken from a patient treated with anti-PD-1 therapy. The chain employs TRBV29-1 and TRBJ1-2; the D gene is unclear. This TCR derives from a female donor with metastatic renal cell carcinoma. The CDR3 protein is CSVEGETPKANYGYTF. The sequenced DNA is TGCAGCGTTGAAGGGGAAACTCCGAAAGCTAACTATGGCTACACCTTC.